The T cell receptor beta chain described here comes from a study of cytotoxic CD8 clonotypes in ibrutinib-treated CLL. Across the study: The patients, about a dozen relapsed/refractory and fewer than 16 treatment-naive, included about 18 who were IGHV unmutated.

Findings of the study overall: Clonality at baseline surpassed age-matched healthy donors and tracked circulating CD8+ T-cell counts. Clonality climbed at ibrutinib response, then dropped toward baseline at progression.

On this clone: No antigen is known for it.

Only in-frame clones appear in the TCRdb table, and some are missing; sequencing was by immunoSEQ multiplex PCR. The table shows approximately 47,000 clones, with about three fifths occurring only once. The sequence derives from a human donor with chronic lymphocytic leukemia. The source material was PBMCs, sampled after 24 months of ibrutinib treatment.

This CDR3 is CASRAGANTGELFF. In nucleotides, the CDR3 is TGTGCCAGTCGGGCAGGGGCGAACACCGGGGAGCTGTTTTTT. V gene TRBV19 combines with J gene TRBJ2-2; D might be TRBD1 (6 bases). This CDR3 contains 14 residues. Trimming took 8 bases from V and 0 from J, leaving 10 bases between them. Per germline, CDR1 LNHDA and CDR2 SQIVND (reference sequence).